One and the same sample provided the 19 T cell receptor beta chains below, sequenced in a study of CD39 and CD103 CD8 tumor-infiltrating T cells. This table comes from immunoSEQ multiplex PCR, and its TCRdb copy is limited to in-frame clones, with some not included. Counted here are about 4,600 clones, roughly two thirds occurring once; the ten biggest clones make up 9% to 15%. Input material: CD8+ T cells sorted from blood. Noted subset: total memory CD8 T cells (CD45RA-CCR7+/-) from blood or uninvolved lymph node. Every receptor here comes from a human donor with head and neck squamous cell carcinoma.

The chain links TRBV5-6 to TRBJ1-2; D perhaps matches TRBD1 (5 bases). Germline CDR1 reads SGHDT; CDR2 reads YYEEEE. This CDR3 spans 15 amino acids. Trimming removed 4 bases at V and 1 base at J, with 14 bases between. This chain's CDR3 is CASSVSQGNNYGYTF. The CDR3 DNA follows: TGTGCCAGCAGCGTCTCTCAGGGTAATAACTATGGCTACACCTTC.

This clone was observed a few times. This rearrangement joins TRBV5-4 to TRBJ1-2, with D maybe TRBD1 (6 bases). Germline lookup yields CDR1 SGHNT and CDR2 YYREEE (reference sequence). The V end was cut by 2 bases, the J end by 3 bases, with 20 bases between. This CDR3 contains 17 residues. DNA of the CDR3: TGTGCCAGCAGCTTTCCACAGGGACCGCCCAGGGACTATGGCTACACCTTC. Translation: CASSFPQGPPRDYGYTF.

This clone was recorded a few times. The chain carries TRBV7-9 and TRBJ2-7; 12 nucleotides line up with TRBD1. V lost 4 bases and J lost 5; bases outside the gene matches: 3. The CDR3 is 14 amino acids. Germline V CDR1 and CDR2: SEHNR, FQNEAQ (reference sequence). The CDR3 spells CASSSRDRGHEQYF. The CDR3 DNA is TGTGCCAGCAGCTCGCGGGACAGGGGGCACGAGCAGTACTTC.

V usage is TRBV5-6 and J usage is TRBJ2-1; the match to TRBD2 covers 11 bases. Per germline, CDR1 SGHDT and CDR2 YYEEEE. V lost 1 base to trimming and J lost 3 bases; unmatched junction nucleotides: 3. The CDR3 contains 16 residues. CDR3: CASSLRGLADYNEQFF. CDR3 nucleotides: TGTGCCAGCAGCTTGAGGGGACTAGCGGACTACAATGAGCAGTTCTTC.

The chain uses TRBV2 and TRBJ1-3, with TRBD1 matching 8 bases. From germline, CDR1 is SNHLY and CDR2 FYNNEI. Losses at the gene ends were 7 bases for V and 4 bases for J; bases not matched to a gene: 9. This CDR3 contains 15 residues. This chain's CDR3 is CASNEGQGAGNTIYF. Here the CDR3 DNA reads TGTGCCAGCAACGAGGGGCAGGGGGCAGGAAACACCATATATTTT.

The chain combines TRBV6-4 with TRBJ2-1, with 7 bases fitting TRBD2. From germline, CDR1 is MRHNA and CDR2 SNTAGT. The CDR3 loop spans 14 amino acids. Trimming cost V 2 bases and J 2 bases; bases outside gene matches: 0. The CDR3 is CASSDGGAYNEQFF. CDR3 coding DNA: TGTGCCAGCAGTGACGGGGGGGCCTACAATGAGCAGTTCTTC.

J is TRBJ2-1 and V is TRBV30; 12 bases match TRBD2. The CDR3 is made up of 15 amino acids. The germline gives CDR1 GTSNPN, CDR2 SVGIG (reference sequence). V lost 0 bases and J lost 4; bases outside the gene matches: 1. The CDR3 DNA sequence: TGTGCCTGGAGTGTACTAGCGGGGGGATACAATGAGCAGTTCTTC. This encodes CAWSVLAGGYNEQFF.

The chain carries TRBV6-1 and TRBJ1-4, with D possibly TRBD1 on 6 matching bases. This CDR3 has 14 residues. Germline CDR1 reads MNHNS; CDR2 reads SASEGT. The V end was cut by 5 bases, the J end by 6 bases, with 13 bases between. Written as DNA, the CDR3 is TGTGCCAGCAGTAAGAGGGGGAACGATGAAAAACTGTTTTTT. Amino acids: CASSKRGNDEKLFF.

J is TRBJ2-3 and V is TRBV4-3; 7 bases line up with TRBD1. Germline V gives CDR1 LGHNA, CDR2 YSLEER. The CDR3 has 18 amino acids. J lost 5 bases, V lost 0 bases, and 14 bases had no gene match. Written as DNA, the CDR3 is TGCGCCAGCAGCCAAGATGGTATAGGGCAGGGGGTCGGAGATACGCAGTATTTT. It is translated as CASSQDGIGQGVGDTQYF.

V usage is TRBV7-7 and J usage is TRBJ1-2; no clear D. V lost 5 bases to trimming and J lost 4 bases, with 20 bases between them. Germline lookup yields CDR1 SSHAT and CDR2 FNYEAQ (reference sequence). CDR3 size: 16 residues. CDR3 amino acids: CASSRSGSRKTYGYTF. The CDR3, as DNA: TGTGCCAGCAGCCGGTCGGGTAGCCGAAAGACCTATGGCTACACCTTC.

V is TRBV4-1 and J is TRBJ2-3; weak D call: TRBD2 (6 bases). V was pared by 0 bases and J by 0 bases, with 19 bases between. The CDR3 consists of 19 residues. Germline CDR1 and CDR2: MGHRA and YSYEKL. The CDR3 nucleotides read TGCGCCAGCAGCCAAGAGAGTGGAGGGTCCAGACCTAGCACAGATACGCAGTATTTT. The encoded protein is CASSQESGGSRPSTDTQYF.

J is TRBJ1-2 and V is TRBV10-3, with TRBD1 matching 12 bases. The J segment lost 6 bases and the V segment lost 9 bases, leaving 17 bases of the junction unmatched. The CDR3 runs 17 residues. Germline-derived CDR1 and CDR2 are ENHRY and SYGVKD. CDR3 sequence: CAIPQGGQGAGNHGYTF. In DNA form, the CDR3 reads TGTGCCATTCCTCAGGGGGGACAGGGGGCCGGAAATCATGGCTACACCTTC.

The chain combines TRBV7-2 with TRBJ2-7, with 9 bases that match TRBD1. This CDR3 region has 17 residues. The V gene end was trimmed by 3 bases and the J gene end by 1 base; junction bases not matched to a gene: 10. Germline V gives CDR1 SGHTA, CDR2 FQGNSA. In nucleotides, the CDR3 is TGTGCCAGCAGCTTTGCCCCCGGGACAGGGAAGTCCTACGAGCAGTACTTC. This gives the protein CASSFAPGTGKSYEQYF.

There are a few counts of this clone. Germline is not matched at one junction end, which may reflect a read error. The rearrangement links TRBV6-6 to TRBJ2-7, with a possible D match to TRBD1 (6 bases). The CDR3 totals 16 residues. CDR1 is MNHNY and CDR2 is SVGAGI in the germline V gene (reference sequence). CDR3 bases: TGTGCCAGCAGCCACAGCCGGGACAACGGAGCCTATGAGCAGTACTTC. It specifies CASSHSRDNGAYEQYF.

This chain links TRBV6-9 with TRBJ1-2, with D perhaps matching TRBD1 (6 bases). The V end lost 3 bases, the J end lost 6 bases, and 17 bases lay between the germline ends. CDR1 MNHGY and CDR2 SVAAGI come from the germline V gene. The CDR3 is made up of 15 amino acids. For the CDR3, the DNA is TGTGCCAGCAGTTACTACCCGGGGGGGGCGGATGGCTACACCTTC. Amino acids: CASSYYPGGADGYTF.

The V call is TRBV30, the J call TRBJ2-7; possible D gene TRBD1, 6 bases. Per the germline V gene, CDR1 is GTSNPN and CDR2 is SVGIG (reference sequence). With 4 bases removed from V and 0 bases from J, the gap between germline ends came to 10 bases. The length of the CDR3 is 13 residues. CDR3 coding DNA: TGTGCCTGGAAGCAGGGGCACTCCTACGAGCAGTACTTC. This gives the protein CAWKQGHSYEQYF.

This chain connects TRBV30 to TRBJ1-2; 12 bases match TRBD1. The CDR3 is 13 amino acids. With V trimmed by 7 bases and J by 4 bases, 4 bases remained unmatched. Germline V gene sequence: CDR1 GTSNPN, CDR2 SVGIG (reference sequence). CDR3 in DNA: TGTGCCTCCCGGGACAGGGGGCCCTATGGCTACACCTTC. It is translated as CASRDRGPYGYTF.

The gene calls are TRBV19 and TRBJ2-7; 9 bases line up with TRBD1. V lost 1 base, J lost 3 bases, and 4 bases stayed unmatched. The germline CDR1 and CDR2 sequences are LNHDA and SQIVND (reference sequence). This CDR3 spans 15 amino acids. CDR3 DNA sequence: TGTGCCAGTAGTATAGTCGGGACAGGGAACTACGAGCAGTACTTC. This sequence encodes CASSIVGTGNYEQYF. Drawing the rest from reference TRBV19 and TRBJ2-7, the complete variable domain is DGGITQSPKYLFRKEGQNVTLSCEQNLNHDAMYWYRQDPGQGLRLIYYSQIVNDFQKGDIAEGYSVSREKKESFPLTVTSAQKNPTAFYLCASSIVGTGNYEQYFGPGTRLTVT.

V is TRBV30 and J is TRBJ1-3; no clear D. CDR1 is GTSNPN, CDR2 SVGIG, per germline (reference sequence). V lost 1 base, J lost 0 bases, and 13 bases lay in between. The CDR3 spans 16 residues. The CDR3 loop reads CAWSARRRVSGNTIYF. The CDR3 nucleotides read TGTGCCTGGAGTGCCCGGAGGAGGGTCTCTGGAAACACCATATATTTT.